Following are 21 T cell receptor beta chains from one sample sequenced in a study of human T cells and chemical hapten exposure. TCRdb passed the RACE reads through MiXCR, listing each CDR3 protein once. The table lists more than 110,000 distinct CDR3 sequences, roughly 12% of them singletons, with under 1.5% in the top ten. The time point: patch test 2, 6 weeks after DPC sensitization. The treatment denotes: therapeutic diphenylcyclopropenone sensitization with weekly scalp DPC. Sequencing used whole blood, obtained in connection with sensitization to the hapten diphenylcyclopropenone (DPC). The receptors were gathered from a woman aged 50 to 60 with alopecia areata. Some clones in this sample may be carry-over from other donors' samples.

This clonotype was counted at least ten times. The chain has TRBV2 and TRBJ2-5; D is undetermined. Germline-derived CDR1 and CDR2 are SNHLY and FYNNEI. The CDR3 covers 12 residues. Trimming shortened V by 0 bases and J by 5 bases, and 4 bases separated the two germline ends. As DNA, the CDR3 is TGTGCCAGCAGTGAAGCGACGGAGACCCAGTACTTC. Translated: CASSEATETQYF. Full variable domain (remainder filled in from reference TRBV2 and TRBJ2-5): EPEVTQTPSHQVTQMGQEVILRCVPISNHLYFYWYRQILGQKVEFLVSFYNNEISEKSEIFDDQFSVERPDGSNFTLKIRSTKLEDSAMYFCASSEATETQYFGPGTRLLVL.

This chain connects TRBV7-2 to TRBJ2-7; D is perhaps TRBD1 or TRBD2 (5 bases each). V was cut by 6 bases and J by 2 bases, with 17 bases left in between. Germline V gene data show CDR1 as SGHTA and CDR2 as FQGNSA. The CDR3 is made up of 15 amino acids. The CDR3 protein is CASSPEGLPAYEQYF. CDR3 nucleotide sequence: TGTGCCAGCAGTCCCGAGGGGCTACCGGCCTACGAGCAGTACTTC. Filled out from reference TRBV7-2 and TRBJ2-7, the complete variable domain reads GAGVSQSPSNKVTEKGKDVELRCDPISGHTALYWYRQSLGQGLEFLIYFQGNSAPDKSGLPSDRFSAERTGGSVSTLTIQRTQQEDSAVYLCASSPEGLPAYEQYFGPGTRLTVT.

V usage is TRBV6-1 and J usage is TRBJ2-7, with D perhaps matching TRBD1 (6 bases). The V and J ends lost 0 bases and 2 bases respectively, with 11 bases between them. The germline gives CDR1 MNHNS, CDR2 SASEGT. The CDR3 runs to 15 residues. CDR3 loop: CASSEALGTPYEQYF. The CDR3 nucleotides are TGTGCCAGCAGTGAAGCGCTAGGGACACCCTACGAGCAGTACTTC.

This sequence joins TRBV2 and TRBJ2-5; 8 positions agree with TRBD2. The CDR3 runs to 15 residues. The J segment lost 5 bases and the V segment lost 2 bases, leaving 7 bases of the junction unmatched. CDR1 and CDR2 from the germline V gene are SNHLY and FYNNEI. The DNA of the CDR3 is TGTGCCAGCAGTGAAACCAGCGGGAGAGTCGAGACCCAGTACTTC. Protein product: CASSETSGRVETQYF.

This clonotype was detected many times. The CDR3 DNA follows: TGTGCCAGCAGCTTCGCTGGCGGGAGGGAAGAGACCCAGTACTTC. Translated: CASSFAGGREETQYF. The chain combines TRBV7-2 with TRBJ2-5; 9 bases match TRBD2. Trimming removed 3 bases from V and 3 bases from J; junction bases left unmatched: 5. The CDR3 length is 15 residues. Germline values: CDR1 SGHTA, CDR2 FQGNSA.

This clonotype has ten or more counts. The genes are TRBV7-9 and TRBJ2-5, with D possibly matching TRBD1 (6 bases). CDR1 is SEHNR, CDR2 FQNEAQ, per germline (reference sequence). With 4 bases removed from V and 2 bases from J, the gap between germline ends came to 11 bases. This CDR3 comprises 14 residues. CDR3 in amino acids: CASSYRQAQETQYF. CDR3 in DNA: TGTGCCAGCAGCTACCGACAGGCTCAAGAGACCCAGTACTTC. The full variable domain, in which reference TRBV7-9 and TRBJ2-5 provide the parts outside the CDR3, is DTGVSQNPRHKITKRGQNVTFRCDPISEHNRLYWYRQTLGQGPEFLTYFQNEAQLEKSRLLSDRFSAERPKGSFSTLEIQRTEQGDSAMYLCASSYRQAQETQYFGPGTRLLVL.

This clonotype was picked up a small number of times. V is TRBV11-2 and J is TRBJ2-7, with D possibly matching TRBD1 (5 bases). With 1 base removed from V and 2 bases from J, the gap between germline ends came to 18 bases. The CDR3 sequence is 17 residues long. Germline CDR1 reads SGHAT; CDR2 reads FQNNGV. Here the CDR3 reads CASSLVGRGRIPYEQYF. The CDR3 DNA is TGTGCCAGCAGCTTAGTAGGAAGGGGCAGGATCCCCTACGAGCAGTACTTC. Using reference TRBV11-2 and TRBJ2-7 for the parts outside the CDR3, the full variable domain is EAGVAQSPRYKIIEKRQSVAFWCNPISGHATLYWYQQILGQGPKLLIQFQNNGVVDDSQLPKDRFSAERLKGVDSTLKIQPAKLEDSAVYLCASSLVGRGRIPYEQYFGPGTRLTVT.

The V call is TRBV24-1, the J call TRBJ1-5; TRBD1 agrees at 8 bases. V lost 3 bases to trimming and J lost 4 bases; unmatched junction nucleotides: 4. This CDR3 spans 15 amino acids. Germline V gene lookup returns CDR1 KGHDR and CDR2 SFDVKD. CDR3 bases: TGTGCCACCAGTGATCCCGGGACAGGTAATCAGCCCCAGCATTTT. Translating it yields CATSDPGTGNQPQHF.

This clonotype has a count of ten or more. This rearrangement joins TRBV2 to TRBJ1-2; the D is unclear. Germline CDR1 is SNHLY and CDR2 is FYNNEI. The CDR3 length is 11 residues. Trimming stripped 7 bases from V and 6 bases from J, with 9 bases between. CDR3 residues: CASTTWNGYTF. The CDR3 DNA reads as TGTGCCAGCACCACCTGGAATGGCTACACCTTC.

In its sample, this clonotype was seen many times. This chain links TRBV20-1 with TRBJ2-7; 7 nucleotides match TRBD2. V shed 4 bases, J shed 4 bases, and the junction held 7 bases outside the gene matches. The germline V gene encodes CDR1 DFQATT and CDR2 SNEGSKA (reference sequence). This CDR3 comprises 13 residues. The CDR3 DNA reads as TGCAGTGCTAAGACTAGCAGAAGTTACGAGCAGTACTTC. This translates into CSAKTSRSYEQYF.

The rearrangement uses TRBV9 and TRBJ2-2, with 9 bases that match TRBD1. This CDR3 has 15 residues. The germline V gene encodes CDR1 SGDLS and CDR2 YYNGEE. The J segment lost 7 bases and the V segment lost 5 bases, leaving 9 bases of the junction unmatched. Here the CDR3 reads CASSMTGQGSGELFF. CDR3 sequence (DNA): TGTGCCAGCAGTATGACGGGACAGGGAAGCGGGGAGCTGTTTTTT.

This clonotype appeared many times. V and J are TRBV12-3 or TRBV12-4 and TRBJ2-7; D not resolved. Deletions cut 1 base from V and 0 bases from J, with 7 bases between. The CDR3 spans 14 residues. For the CDR3, the DNA is TGTGCCAGCAGTTTAGTCAGTGTCTCCTACGAGCAGTACTTC. Protein product: CASSLVSVSYEQYF.

The chain is built from TRBV12-3 or TRBV12-4 and TRBJ1-1, with D tentatively TRBD1 (6 bases). This CDR3 has 14 residues. V lost 6 bases and J lost 4, with 15 bases in between. CDR3 in DNA: TGTGCCAGCAGCTCAACCAGGGGAAGCACTGAAGCTTTCTTT. As protein: CASSSTRGSTEAFF.

This clonotype was seen repeatedly, ten times or more. The DNA of the CDR3 is TGCAGCGTCACTAGAGATACGCAGTATTTT. Protein sequence: CSVTRDTQYF. The V and J genes are TRBV29-1 and TRBJ2-3, with a possible D match to TRBD2 (5 bases). CDR3 length equals 10 residues. The germline CDR1 and CDR2 sequences are SQVTM and ANQGSEA. The V and J ends lost 6 bases and 5 bases respectively, with 6 bases between them.

This clonotype turned up a few times. The V and J genes are TRBV10-2 and TRBJ1-2; D might be TRBD1 (5 bases). The CDR3 has 12 amino acids. Germline CDR1 reads WSHSY; CDR2 reads SAAADI. Trimming stripped 3 bases from V and 5 bases from J, with 7 bases between. CDR3: CASSEGAYGYTF. CDR3 nucleotide sequence: TGCGCCAGCAGTGAAGGGGCGTATGGCTACACCTTC.

At least ten counts were recorded for this clonotype. The chain links TRBV7-2 to TRBJ2-6; D unclear. The CDR3 has 16 residues. Per the germline V gene, CDR1 is SGHTA and CDR2 is FQGNSA. Trimming removed 1 base from V and 1 base from J, with 8 bases in between. CDR3 loop: CASSLGPSSGANVLTF. CDR3 in DNA: TGTGCCAGCAGCTTAGGACCCAGTTCTGGGGCCAACGTCCTGACTTTC.

This clonotype was detected ten times or more. CDR3 loop: CASTFVQGSRETQYF. CDR3 sequence (DNA): TGTGCCAGCACCTTCGTACAGGGGAGTCGAGAGACCCAGTACTTC. The chain has TRBV12-3 or TRBV12-4 and TRBJ2-5; 7 bases are shared with TRBD1. The CDR3 length is 15 residues. J was trimmed by 4 bases and V by 7 bases; bases with no gene match: 12.

The V call is TRBV18, the J call TRBJ2-7, with D possibly being TRBD1 or TRBD2 (5 bases each). This CDR3 spans 14 amino acids. CDR1 is KGHSH, CDR2 LQKENI, per germline. Trimming removed 2 bases from V and 2 bases from J, with 10 bases in between. The CDR3 sequence is CASSPRDPPYEQYF. CDR3 DNA: TGTGCCAGCTCACCAAGGGACCCGCCCTACGAGCAGTACTTC.

Here the CDR3 DNA reads TGTGCCAGCAGCGACAAAAGACTAGCGGGAGGTGCAGAGACCCAGTACTTC. As protein: CASSDKRLAGGAETQYF. This chain links TRBV7-2 with TRBJ2-5, with 13 bases lining up with TRBD2. The CDR3 has 17 residues. Per the germline V gene, CDR1 is SGHTA and CDR2 is FQGNSA. V shed 5 bases and J 4 bases; nucleotides not matched to a gene: 10.

The rearrangement uses TRBV4-1 and TRBJ1-6; D is uncertain. The germline V gene has CDR1 MGHRA and CDR2 YSYEKL. This CDR3 is 16 amino acids long. Trimming left V 4 bases short and J 7 bases short, with 17 bases between. The CDR3 region is CASSLMAGRGNSPLHF. The CDR3 region has the DNA TGCGCCAGCAGCCTTATGGCTGGACGGGGAAATTCACCCCTCCACTTT.

This clonotype was observed a few times. This chain joins TRBV5-1 and TRBJ2-1, with 9 positions matching TRBD2. CDR3 size: 16 residues. Per the germline V gene, CDR1 is SGHRS and CDR2 is YFSETQ. Losses at the gene ends were 0 bases for V and 6 bases for J; bases not matched to a gene: 7. The CDR3 DNA reads as TGCGCCAGCAGCTTGGCTACTAGCGGGCAAGCCAATGAGCAGTTCTTC. It is translated as CASSLATSGQANEQFF.